Described below is a single T cell receptor (beta chain) sequence and its context. Its cognate antigen has yet to be identified. One base away there is no much larger clone; base qualities are not given. This entry belongs to a study of shared clonotypes between healthy human individuals (TCRdb year 2020). With respect to the entire study: The cohort included three men and two women between 18 and 49 years of age. Different laboratories and diverse techniques were used to prepare libraries and sequence TCR repertoires, to increase sequencing depth and limit assay-specific biases. Blood TCR repertoires of a handful of healthy adults were deeply sequenced to estimate repertoire size and the extent of clonotype sharing between individuals. For each donor, CD4 naive and CD4 memory were each run on three plates, CD8 naive on two plates, and CD8 memory on one plate. Per donor, leukapheresis produced somewhere between about 0.94 and 9.5 billion PBMCs. Broad study findings and their caveats: Clonotypes shared by all four sorted-subset donors showed higher generation probabilities than non-shared clonotypes. The small number of donors limited the genetic and exposure-history diversity represented. About 4.5% of naive CD4, around 4% of naive CD8, approximately 2% of memory CD4, and more than 0.35% of memory CD8 clonotypes were shared across several donors. Sampling was restricted to blood, and TCR repertoires in tissues likely differ from the TCR repertoires found in blood. Pairwise subsampling led to the expectation that sequencing depth would affect the degree of clonotype sharing among donors. Incomplete sequencing was indicated by rarefaction of sorted-subset datasets, despite the large sequencing depth. Naive subsets generally had larger estimated clonotype richness than memory subsets.

Using the deep immunoSEQ assay, TCR CDR3 regions were amplified from genomic DNA by multiplex PCR. For each cell subset, the extracted genomic DNA was distributed evenly across all wells of several immunoSEQ 96-well plates, and each plate served as one replicate. For sorted subsets, 200 to 250 ng of genomic DNA, equivalent to roughly 33,000 T cell genomes, went into each replicate PCR. The purified libraries were quantified using a Qubit 3.0 fluorometer, sized with a Bioanalyzer 2100, and then quantified again using the KAPA Library Quantification kit. Every immunoSEQ 96-well plate was sequenced on a separate single-read 150-cycle Illumina NextSeq 550 flow cell. As for how the authors treated the data: Because the immunoSEQ output included only junctional sequences and no quality scores, the filtering could not be the same as the filtering used for full-length reads. Sequences were annotated with PyIR, a Python wrapper for IgBLAST v1.9, using IMGT germline references to assign V/J genes and CDR3. Reads were removed for weak V/J assignments (E-value above 1e-6), missing CDR3, stop codons, out-of-frame junctions, or ambiguous translated residues. V3J clonotypes were defined as sequences sharing an identical inferred V gene, J gene, and CDR3 amino acid sequence. The percentage overlap between two repertoires was calculated by dividing the number of shared unique clonotypes by the size of the smaller repertoire. Richness of each repertoire was evaluated using RTK rarefaction, the Chao1 estimator, and Recon v2.1 estimates of unobserved clonotypes. Generation probabilities for all TCRbeta clonotypes obtained by the gDNA method from a handful of donors were computed using OLGA. TCRdb stores this immuneACCESS table with in-frame sequences only. Part of the clones is absent; in the studies checked, under half of the shortfall reflects unresolved V genes, and no reason is known for the rest. V and J calls and clone size are those listed in that table; D and trimming were worked out from the DNA. A total of about 820,000 clones appear in this sample, 90% to 95% of them only once. 24% of the sample comes from the top ten.

The CDR3 covers 14 residues, taking in both the cysteine and the phenylalanine. The read is trimmed to its CDR3 DNA, 42 bases read in frame from base 1. In the germline V gene (reference sequence), CDR1 corresponds to LNHDA and CDR2 to SQIVND. The junction carries 12 bases between V and J, which are trimmed by 3 bases and 4 bases respectively. CD8 naive samples were obtained by positive selection for CCR7 among CD45RO-negative cells, yielding a CD45RA+CCR7+ population from which TemRA cells were excluded. The donors were healthy, HIV-negative adults who had no recently reported acute infections or vaccinations. All donors were Caucasian adults living in Nashville, Tennessee, USA. After blood collection by leukapheresis, PBMCs were isolated using Ficoll-Histopaque density gradient centrifugation and then cryopreserved in the vapor phase of liquid nitrogen. Analytical flow cytometry was used to check the purity and quantity of each magnetically sorted T cell population. Genomic DNA was isolated from every sorted fraction and measured by UV absorbance on a Nanodrop 2000c.

This receptor was taken from a man aged 25-45 years in good health. In this chain, TRBV19 is recombined with TRBJ2-5, and perhaps TRBD2 as D gene, on 6 matching bases. The sequenced material came from naive CD8+ T cells sorted from blood. This specimen's cell subset or site label, per the study, means: CD45RA+CCR7+. In nucleotides, the sequence is TGTGCCAGTAGTATGGCGGCGGGAAGAGAGACCCAGTACTTC. Its protein product is CASSMAAGRETQYF.